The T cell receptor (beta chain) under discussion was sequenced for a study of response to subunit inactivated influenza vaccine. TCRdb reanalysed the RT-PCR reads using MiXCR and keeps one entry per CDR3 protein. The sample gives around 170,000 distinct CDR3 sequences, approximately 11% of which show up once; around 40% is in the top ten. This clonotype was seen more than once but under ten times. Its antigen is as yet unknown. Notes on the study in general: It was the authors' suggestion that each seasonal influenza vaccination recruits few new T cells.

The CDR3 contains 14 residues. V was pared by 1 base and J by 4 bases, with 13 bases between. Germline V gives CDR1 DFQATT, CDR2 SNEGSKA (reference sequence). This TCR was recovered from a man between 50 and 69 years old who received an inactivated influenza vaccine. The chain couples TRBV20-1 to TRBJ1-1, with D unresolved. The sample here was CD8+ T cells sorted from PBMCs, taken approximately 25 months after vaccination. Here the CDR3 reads CSARAVGRGTEAFF. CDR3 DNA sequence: TGCAGTGCTAGAGCGGTGGGCCGGGGCACTGAAGCTTTCTTT.